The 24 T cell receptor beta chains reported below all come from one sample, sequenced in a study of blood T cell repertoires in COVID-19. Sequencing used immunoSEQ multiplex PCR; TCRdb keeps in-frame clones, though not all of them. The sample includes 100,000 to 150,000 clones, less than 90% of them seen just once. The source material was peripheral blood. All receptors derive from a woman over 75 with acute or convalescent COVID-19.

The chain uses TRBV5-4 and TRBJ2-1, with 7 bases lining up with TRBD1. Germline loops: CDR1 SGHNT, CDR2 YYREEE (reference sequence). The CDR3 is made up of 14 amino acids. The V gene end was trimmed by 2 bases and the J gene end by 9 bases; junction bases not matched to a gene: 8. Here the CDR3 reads CASSLRQGVGEQFF. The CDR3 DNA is TGTGCCAGCAGCTTAAGGCAGGGGGTGGGTGAGCAGTTCTTC.

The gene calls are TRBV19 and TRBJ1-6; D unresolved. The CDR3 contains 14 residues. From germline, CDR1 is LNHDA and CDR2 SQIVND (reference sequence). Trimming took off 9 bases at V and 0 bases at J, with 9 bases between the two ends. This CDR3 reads CASGVSSYNSPLHF. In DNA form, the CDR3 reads TGTGCCAGCGGGGTGAGCTCCTATAATTCACCCCTCCACTTT.

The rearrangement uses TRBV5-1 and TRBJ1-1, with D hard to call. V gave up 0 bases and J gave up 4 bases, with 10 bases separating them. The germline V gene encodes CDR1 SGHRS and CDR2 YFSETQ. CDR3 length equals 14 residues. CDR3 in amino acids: CASSLVPSGTEAFF. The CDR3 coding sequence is TGCGCCAGCAGCTTGGTACCTTCCGGCACTGAAGCTTTCTTT.

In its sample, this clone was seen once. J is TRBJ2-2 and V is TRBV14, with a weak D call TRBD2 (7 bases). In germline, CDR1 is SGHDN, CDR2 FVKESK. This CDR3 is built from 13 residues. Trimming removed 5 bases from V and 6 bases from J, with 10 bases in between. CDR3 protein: CASSGGAAGELFF. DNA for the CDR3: TGTGCCAGCAGCGGGGGGGCCGCCGGGGAGCTGTTTTTT.

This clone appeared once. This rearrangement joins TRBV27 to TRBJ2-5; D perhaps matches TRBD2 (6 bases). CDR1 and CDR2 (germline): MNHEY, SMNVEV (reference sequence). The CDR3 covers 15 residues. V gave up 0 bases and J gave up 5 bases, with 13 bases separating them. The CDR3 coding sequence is TGTGCCAGCAGTTTATCGGGGCGGGGCGGGGAGACCCAGTACTTC. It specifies CASSLSGRGGETQYF.

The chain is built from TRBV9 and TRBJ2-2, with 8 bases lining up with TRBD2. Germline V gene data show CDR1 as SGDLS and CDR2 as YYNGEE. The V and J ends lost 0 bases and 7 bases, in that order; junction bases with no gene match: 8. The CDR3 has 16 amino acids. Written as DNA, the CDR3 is TGTGCCAGCAGCGTAGGGGGACTAGTTCCAGGCGGGGAGCTGTTTTTT. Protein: CASSVGGLVPGGELFF.

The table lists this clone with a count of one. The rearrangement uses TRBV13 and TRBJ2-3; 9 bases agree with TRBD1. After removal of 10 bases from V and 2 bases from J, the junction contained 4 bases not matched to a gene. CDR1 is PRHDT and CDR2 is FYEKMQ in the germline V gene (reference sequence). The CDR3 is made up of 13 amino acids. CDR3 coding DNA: TGTGCCACCCGGGACAGGGCCACAGATACGCAGTATTTT. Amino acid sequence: CATRDRATDTQYF.

DNA of the CDR3: TGTGCCAGTAGTTCCGGGGGGGCCGGGGAGACCCAGTACTTC. Translated: CASSSGGAGETQYF. J is TRBJ2-5 and V is TRBV19, with 8 bases lining up with TRBD2. This CDR3 spans 14 amino acids. Germline V lookup: CDR1 LNHDA, CDR2 SQIVND (reference sequence). With V trimmed by 5 bases and J by 5 bases, 7 bases remained unmatched.

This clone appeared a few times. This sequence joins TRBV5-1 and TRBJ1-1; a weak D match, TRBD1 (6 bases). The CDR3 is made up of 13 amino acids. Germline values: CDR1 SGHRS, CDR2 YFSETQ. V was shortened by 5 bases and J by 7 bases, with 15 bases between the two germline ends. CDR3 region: CASRFGTRYEAFF. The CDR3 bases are TGCGCCAGCAGGTTCGGGACAAGGTATGAAGCTTTCTTT.

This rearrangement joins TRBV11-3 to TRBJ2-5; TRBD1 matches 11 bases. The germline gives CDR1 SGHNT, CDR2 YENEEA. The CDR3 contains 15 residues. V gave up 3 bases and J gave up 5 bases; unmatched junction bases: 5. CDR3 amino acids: CASSFGQGASETQYF. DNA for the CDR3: TGTGCCAGCAGCTTTGGACAGGGGGCAAGTGAGACCCAGTACTTC.

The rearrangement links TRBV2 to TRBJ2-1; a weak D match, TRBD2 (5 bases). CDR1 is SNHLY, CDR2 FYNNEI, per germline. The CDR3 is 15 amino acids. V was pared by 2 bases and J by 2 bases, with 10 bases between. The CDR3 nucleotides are TGTGCCAGCAGTGAATTAGTCGGGACCTACAATGAGCAGTTCTTC. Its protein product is CASSELVGTYNEQFF. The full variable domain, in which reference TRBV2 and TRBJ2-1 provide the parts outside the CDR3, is EPEVTQTPSHQVTQMGQEVILRCVPISNHLYFYWYRQILGQKVEFLVSFYNNEISEKSEIFDDQFSVERPDGSNFTLKIRSTKLEDSAMYFCASSELVGTYNEQFFGPGTRLTVL.

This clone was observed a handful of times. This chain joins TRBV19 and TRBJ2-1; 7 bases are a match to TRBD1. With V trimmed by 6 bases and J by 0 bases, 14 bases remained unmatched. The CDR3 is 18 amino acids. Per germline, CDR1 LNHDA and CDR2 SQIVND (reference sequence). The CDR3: CASRPGQSGISSYNEQFF. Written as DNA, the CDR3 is TGTGCCAGTAGGCCGGGACAGTCGGGAATTAGCTCCTACAATGAGCAGTTCTTC.

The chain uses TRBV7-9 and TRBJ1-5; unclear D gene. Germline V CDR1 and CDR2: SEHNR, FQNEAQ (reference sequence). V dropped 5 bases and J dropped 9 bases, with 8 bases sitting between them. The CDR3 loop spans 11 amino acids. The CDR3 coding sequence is TGTGCCAGCAGCCTCGGTGGGCCCCAGCATTTT. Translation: CASSLGGPQHF.

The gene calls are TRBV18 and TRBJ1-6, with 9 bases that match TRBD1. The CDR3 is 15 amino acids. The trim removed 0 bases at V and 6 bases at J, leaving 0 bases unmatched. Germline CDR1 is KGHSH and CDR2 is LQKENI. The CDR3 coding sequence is TGTGCCAGCTCACCACCGGGACAGGGTAATTCACCCCTCCACTTT. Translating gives CASSPPGQGNSPLHF.

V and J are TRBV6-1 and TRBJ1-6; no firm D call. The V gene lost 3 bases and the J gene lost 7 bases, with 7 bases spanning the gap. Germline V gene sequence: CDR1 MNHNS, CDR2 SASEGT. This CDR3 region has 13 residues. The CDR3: CASSDRANSPLHF. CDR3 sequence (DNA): TGTGCCAGCAGTGATCGCGCGAATTCACCCCTCCACTTT.

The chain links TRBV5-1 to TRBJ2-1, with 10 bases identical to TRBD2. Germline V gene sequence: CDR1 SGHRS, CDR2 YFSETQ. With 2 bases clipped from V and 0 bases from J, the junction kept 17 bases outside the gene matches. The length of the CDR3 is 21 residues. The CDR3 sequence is CASSLGLLAGAGAGSYNEQFF. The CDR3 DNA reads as TGCGCCAGCAGCTTAGGTTTGCTAGCGGGGGCCGGGGCTGGCTCCTACAATGAGCAGTTCTTC.

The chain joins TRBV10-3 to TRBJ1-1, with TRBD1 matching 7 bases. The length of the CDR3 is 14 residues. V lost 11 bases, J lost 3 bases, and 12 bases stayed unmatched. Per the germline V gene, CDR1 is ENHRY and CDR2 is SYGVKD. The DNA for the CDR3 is TGTGCCTCAACTACGACAGGGTCTGACACTGAAGCTTTCTTT. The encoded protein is CASTTTGSDTEAFF.

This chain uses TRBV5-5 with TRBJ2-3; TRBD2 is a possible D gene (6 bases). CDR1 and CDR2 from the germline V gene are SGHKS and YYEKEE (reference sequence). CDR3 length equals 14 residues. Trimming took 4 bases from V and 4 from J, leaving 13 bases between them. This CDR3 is CASSPSVGPDTQYF. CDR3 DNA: TGTGCCAGCAGCCCTAGCGTCGGCCCAGATACGCAGTATTTT.

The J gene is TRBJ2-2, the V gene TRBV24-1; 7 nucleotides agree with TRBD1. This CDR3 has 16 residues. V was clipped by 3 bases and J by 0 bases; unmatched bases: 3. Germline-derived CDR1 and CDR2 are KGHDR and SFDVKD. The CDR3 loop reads CATSDAGTANTGELFF. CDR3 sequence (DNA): TGTGCCACCAGTGATGCCGGGACAGCGAACACCGGGGAGCTGTTTTTT.

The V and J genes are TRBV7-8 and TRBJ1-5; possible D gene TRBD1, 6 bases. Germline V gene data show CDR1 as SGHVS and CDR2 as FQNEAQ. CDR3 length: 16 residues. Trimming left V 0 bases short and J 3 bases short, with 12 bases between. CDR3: CASSLAPRGPNQPQHF. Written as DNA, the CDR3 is TGTGCCAGCAGCTTAGCGCCCAGGGGACCCAATCAGCCCCAGCATTTT. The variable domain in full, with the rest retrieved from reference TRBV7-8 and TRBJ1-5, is GAGVSQSPRYKVAKRGQDVALRCDPISGHVSLFWYQQALGQGPEFLTYFQNEAQLDKSGLPSDRFFAERPEGSVSTLKIQRTQQEDSAVYLCASSLAPRGPNQPQHFGDGTRLSIL.

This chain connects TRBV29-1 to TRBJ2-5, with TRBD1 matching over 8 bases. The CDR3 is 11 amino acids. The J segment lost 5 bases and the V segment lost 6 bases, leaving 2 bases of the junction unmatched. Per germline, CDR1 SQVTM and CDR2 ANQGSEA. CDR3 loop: CSVRTGETQYF. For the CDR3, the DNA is TGCAGCGTCCGGACAGGGGAGACCCAGTACTTC.

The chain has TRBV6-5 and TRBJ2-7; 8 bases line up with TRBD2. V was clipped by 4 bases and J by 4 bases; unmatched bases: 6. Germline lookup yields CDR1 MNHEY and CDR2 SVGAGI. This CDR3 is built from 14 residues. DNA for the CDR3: TGTGCCAGCAGTTGGACCGGGGGGGCTTACGAGCAGTACTTC. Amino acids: CASSWTGGAYEQYF.

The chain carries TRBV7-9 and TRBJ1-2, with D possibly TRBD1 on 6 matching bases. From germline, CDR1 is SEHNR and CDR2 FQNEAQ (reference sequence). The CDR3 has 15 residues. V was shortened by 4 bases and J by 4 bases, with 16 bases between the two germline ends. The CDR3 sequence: CASSSLRGASYGYTF. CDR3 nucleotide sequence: TGTGCCAGCAGCTCTCTCCGGGGGGCATCCTATGGCTACACCTTC.

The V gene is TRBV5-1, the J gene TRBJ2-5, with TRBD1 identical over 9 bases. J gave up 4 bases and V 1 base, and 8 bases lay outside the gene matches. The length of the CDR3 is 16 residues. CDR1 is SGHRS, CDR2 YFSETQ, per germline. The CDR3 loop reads CASSLLGTGSGETQYF. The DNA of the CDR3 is TGCGCCAGCAGCTTGTTGGGGACAGGGAGCGGAGAGACCCAGTACTTC.